Below, 25 T cell receptor beta chains from the same sample are listed, as sequenced in a study of CD8+ T cells in alopecia areata. As the sequencing template, cDNA was produced by extracting RNA and reverse transcribing it. Libraries were prepared by immunoSEQ multiplex PCR; TCRdb keeps only in-frame clonotypes and omits some of them. The data hold around 200,000 clones, with about three fifths observed a single time. The treatment is: oral pan-JAK inhibitor, 5-10 mg twice daily. The starting material was CD4+ T cells sorted from blood, obtained at week 4, from a patient treated with tofacitinib. Receptor source: a human donor with alopecia areata.

This clone was counted only a few times. The J gene is TRBJ2-3, the V gene TRBV2; D ambiguous. CDR1 and CDR2 from the germline V gene are SNHLY and FYNNEI. Trimming took 1 base from V and 4 from J, leaving 12 bases between them. The CDR3 runs 15 residues. The CDR3 coding sequence is TGTGCCAGCAGTGAAGTCGGGCTCTCTTCAGATACGCAGTATTTT. Encoded protein: CASSEVGLSSDTQYF.

This clone was seen a few times. The chain employs TRBV6-6 and TRBJ1-1; D call uncertain. This CDR3 region has 13 residues. V gave up 6 bases and J gave up 14 bases, with 22 bases separating them. The germline V gene has CDR1 MNHNY and CDR2 SVGAGI (reference sequence). The DNA of the CDR3 is TGTGCCAGCAGCTTGGTCGAGGGAAACTCCATCTTCTTT. It codes for CASSLVEGNSIFF.

The chain combines TRBV4-1 with TRBJ2-5; maybe TRBD2 (5 bases). The V gene's germline CDR1 is MGHRA and CDR2 YSYEKL. The CDR3 has 13 amino acids. Trimming took 6 bases from V and 5 from J, leaving 13 bases between them. CDR3 coding DNA: TGCGCCAGCAGTTACGGGGAGTTTGAGACCCAGTACTTC. It codes for CASSYGEFETQYF.

The sample holds a few counts of this clone. V and J are TRBV7-9 and TRBJ2-7, with TRBD1 identical over 7 bases. V was pared by 6 bases and J by 2 bases, with 4 bases of the junction left unmatched. CDR3 length equals 13 residues. Germline V CDR1 and CDR2: SEHNR, FQNEAQ (reference sequence). CDR3 sequence: CASRKTGPYEQYF. The CDR3 coding sequence is TGTGCCAGCAGGAAGACAGGGCCCTACGAGCAGTACTTC.

J is TRBJ1-2 and V is TRBV30; no clear D gene. V gave up 2 bases and J gave up 1 base, with 11 bases separating them. Germline lookup yields CDR1 GTSNPN and CDR2 SVGIG (reference sequence). This CDR3 has 14 amino acids. The CDR3 bases are TGTGCCTGGAGTTGGTTCGGTAGTAACTATGGCTACACCTTC. Translation gives CAWSWFGSNYGYTF.

The chain is built from TRBV6-6 and TRBJ2-3; no firm D call. V was shortened by 6 bases and J by 2 bases, with 12 bases between the two germline ends. Germline V gene data show CDR1 as MNHNY and CDR2 as SVGAGI (reference sequence). CDR3 length: 14 residues. This chain's CDR3 is CASSQSAVTDTQYF. DNA of the CDR3: TGTGCCAGCAGCCAGTCCGCGGTCACAGATACGCAGTATTTT.

This clone was observed a handful of times. The rearrangement links TRBV2 to TRBJ1-5; tentatively, D is TRBD1 (5 bases). V lost 4 bases and J 0 bases, leaving 10 bases between the germline ends. The CDR3 length is 15 residues. Germline assignment: CDR1 SNHLY and CDR2 FYNNEI. This CDR3 reads CASSGGTRSNQPQHF. CDR3 DNA: TGTGCCAGCAGTGGCGGGACTCGTAGCAATCAGCCCCAGCATTTT. The variable domain in full, completed from reference TRBV2 and TRBJ1-5, reads EPEVTQTPSHQVTQMGQEVILRCVPISNHLYFYWYRQILGQKVEFLVSFYNNEISEKSEIFDDQFSVERPDGSNFTLKIRSTKLEDSAMYFCASSGGTRSNQPQHFGDGTRLSIL.

This chain joins TRBV2 and TRBJ2-5; 7 bases are a match to TRBD2. Germline V gene sequence: CDR1 SNHLY, CDR2 FYNNEI. V shed 5 bases, J shed 4 bases, and the junction held 7 bases outside the gene matches. The CDR3 spans 14 residues. The CDR3 bases are TGTGCCAGCAGTACCCCGACTAGCAGAGAGACCCAGTACTTC. Translating gives CASSTPTSRETQYF.

The chain links TRBV15 to TRBJ1-1; D ambiguous. Trimming left V 2 bases short and J 0 bases short, with 7 bases between. The CDR3 totals 14 residues. Germline assignment: CDR1 LNHNV and CDR2 YYDKDF (reference sequence). Here the CDR3 reads CATSRSQVNTEAFF. Here the CDR3 DNA reads TGTGCCACCAGCAGAAGTCAGGTGAACACTGAAGCTTTCTTT. The entire variable domain, with the rest obtained from reference TRBV15 and TRBJ1-1, is as follows: DAMVIQNPRYQVTQFGKPVTLSCSQTLNHNVMYWYQQKSSQAPKLLFHYYDKDFNNEADTPDNFQSRRPNTSFCFLDIRSPGLGDTAMYLCATSRSQVNTEAFFGQGTRLTVV.

The rearrangement uses TRBV2 and TRBJ2-7; 8 nucleotides align to TRBD2. The CDR3 contains 13 residues. Losses at the gene ends were 8 bases for V and 7 bases for J; bases not matched to a gene: 10. Germline lookup yields CDR1 SNHLY and CDR2 FYNNEI. The CDR3, as DNA: TGTGCCAGCCTGTCGAGGACGGGGGGGGAGCAGTACTTC. Protein product: CASLSRTGGEQYF.

V gene TRBV6-1 combines with J gene TRBJ2-5; D is undetermined. CDR1 is MNHNS, CDR2 SASEGT, per germline. The CDR3 has 13 amino acids. V lost 4 bases and J lost 7, with 13 bases in between. In nucleotides, the CDR3 is TGTGCCAGCAGTGTCGACGCGCCGGGGACCCAGTACTTC. Its translation: CASSVDAPGTQYF.

The rearrangement joins TRBV20-1 to TRBJ2-1; D is unresolved. The CDR3 covers 11 residues. Germline V gene sequence: CDR1 DFQATT, CDR2 SNEGSKA (reference sequence). With 3 bases removed from V and 10 bases from J, the gap between germline ends came to 10 bases. The CDR3 protein is CSARRNVEQFF. The CDR3 DNA reads as TGCAGTGCTAGGAGGAATGTCGAGCAGTTCTTC.

The chain links TRBV29-1 to TRBJ2-1, with TRBD1 as a possible D gene (6 bases). The germline CDR1 and CDR2 sequences are SQVTM and ANQGSEA. The CDR3 totals 13 residues. Trimming took off 7 bases at V and 7 bases at J, with 17 bases between the two ends. CDR3 sequence reads: CSGCTGTYNEQFF. As DNA, the CDR3 is TGCAGCGGATGCACAGGGACGTATAATGAGCAGTTCTTC.

The CDR3 DNA is TGTGCCAGCAGCTTAGGCCTCGGGGCGGGGAACTACGAGCAGTACTTC. It codes for CASSLGLGAGNYEQYF. V is TRBV7-8 and J is TRBJ2-7, with D possibly TRBD2 on 6 matching bases. This CDR3 is built from 16 residues. Looked up from germline, CDR1 is SGHVS and CDR2 is FQNEAQ. Trimming pared 1 base from V and 3 bases from J, leaving 16 bases between.

V and J are TRBV11-2 and TRBJ1-6; D not resolved. V was shortened by 2 bases and J by 9 bases, with 11 bases between the two germline ends. The CDR3 spans 14 residues. CDR1 and CDR2 (germline): SGHAT, FQNNGV. This chain's CDR3 is CASSLNVKGSPLHF. CDR3 sequence (DNA): TGTGCCAGCAGCTTAAACGTGAAGGGTTCACCCCTCCACTTT.

On this clone itself: This CDR3 is also generated by other DNA sequences in the sample. The CDR3 DNA sequence: TGTGCCAGCAGCGTAGGGGACAGTACAGATACGCAGTATTTT. Its translation: CASSVGDSTDTQYF. The chain couples TRBV9 to TRBJ2-3; 7 nucleotides agree with TRBD1. Germline CDR1 and CDR2: SGDLS and YYNGEE. The J segment lost 3 bases and the V segment lost 0 bases, leaving 1 base of the junction unmatched. The CDR3 has 14 residues.

CDR3 nucleotide sequence: TGTGCCTGGAGTACGGGGCACACCGGGGAGCTGTTTTTT. Encoded protein: CAWSTGHTGELFF. V and J are TRBV30 and TRBJ2-2; D possibly matches TRBD1 or TRBD2 (5 bases each). V lost 2 bases and J 3 bases, leaving 7 bases between the germline ends. From germline, CDR1 is GTSNPN and CDR2 SVGIG (reference sequence). The CDR3 is 13 residues long. Using reference TRBV30 and TRBJ2-2 for the parts outside the CDR3, the full variable domain is SQTIHQWPATLVQPVGSPLSLECTVEGTSNPNLYWYRQAAGRGLQLLFYSVGIGQISSEVPQNLSASRPQDRQFILSSKKLLLSDSGFYLCAWSTGHTGELFFGEGSRLTVL.

This clone was observed a single time. This chain connects TRBV7-2 to TRBJ2-5; D remains ambiguous. Germline values: CDR1 SGHTA, CDR2 FQGNSA. V gave up 3 bases and J gave up 9 bases, with 8 bases separating them. CDR3 size: 11 residues. CDR3 nucleotides: TGTGCCAGCAGCTTGACCCAGGCCCAGTACTTC. It translates to CASSLTQAQYF.

This clone was recorded a few times. The chain employs TRBV5-5 and TRBJ1-1, with D uncertain. The CDR3 consists of 13 residues. CDR1 and CDR2 from the germline V gene are SGHKS and YYEKEE (reference sequence). V dropped 0 bases and J dropped 11 bases, with 14 bases sitting between them. As DNA, the CDR3 is TGTGCCAGCAGCTTGGGGTCCCAATCCGCGGCTTTCTTT. It translates to CASSLGSQSAAFF.

This clone was counted only a few times. The rearrangement uses TRBV4-2 and TRBJ2-3; no clear D gene. Trimming took off 0 bases at V and 2 bases at J, with 6 bases between the two ends. This CDR3 is built from 14 residues. Per germline, CDR1 LGHNA and CDR2 YNFKEQ. In DNA, the CDR3 is TGTGCCAGCAGCCAAGATCAGGTCACAGATACGCAGTATTTT. The encoded protein is CASSQDQVTDTQYF.

The V call is TRBV25-1, the J call TRBJ1-6; D uncertain. V lost 1 base to trimming and J lost 6 bases, with 13 bases between them. CDR3 length: 16 amino acids. Per the germline V gene, CDR1 is MGHDK and CDR2 is SYGVNS. As DNA, the CDR3 is TGTGCCAGCAGTGAATCATTGCAGTGGGGTAATTCACCCCTCCACTTT. Residues: CASSESLQWGNSPLHF.

The V call is TRBV5-1, the J call TRBJ1-1; 7 bases agree with TRBD1. CDR3 length equals 14 residues. V lost 0 bases and J lost 6; bases outside the gene matches: 5. The V gene's germline CDR1 is SGHRS and CDR2 YFSETQ. In nucleotides, the CDR3 is TGCGCCAGCAGCTTGGGACAGGGTAGGTCTGAAGCTTTCTTT. Amino acid sequence: CASSLGQGRSEAFF.

This clone was picked up a small number of times. The chain is built from TRBV29-1 and TRBJ2-7; TRBD1 aligns across 7 bases. The CDR3 totals 14 residues. V dropped 7 bases and J dropped 2; count of bases not matched to a gene: 11. Per the germline V gene, CDR1 is SQVTM and CDR2 is ANQGSEA. The CDR3 reads CSGGPGQLPYEQYF. For the CDR3, the DNA is TGCAGCGGTGGACCGGGACAGCTTCCCTACGAGCAGTACTTC.

The chain employs TRBV23-1 and TRBJ2-3; 8 nucleotides match TRBD1. Being an ORF, TRBV23-1 has a function that is uncertain. This CDR3 is built from 15 residues. J was trimmed by 1 base and V by 2 bases; bases with no gene match: 2. In DNA, the CDR3 is TGCGCCAGCAGTCAAAAGGACAGGGGCACAGATACGCAGTATTTT. Translating gives CASSQKDRGTDTQYF.

CDR3 sequence reads: CASSPRQVDQPQHF. The CDR3 nucleotides are TGTGCCAGCAGCCCACGACAGGTAGATCAGCCCCAGCATTTT. The chain employs TRBV9 and TRBJ1-5; D perhaps matches TRBD1 (6 bases). The CDR3 extends over 14 amino acids. Between the trimmed V and J ends, which lost 4 bases and 5 bases, there was a span of 13 bases. Germline V gene data show CDR1 as SGDLS and CDR2 as YYNGEE.